These T cell receptor beta chains were read from a single sample in a study of human T cells and chemical hapten exposure. One entry per CDR3 protein, called by TCRdb with MiXCR from the 5' RACE reads. The sample shows 81,000 or so distinct CDR3 sequences, under 10% of them seen only once. The receptors originated from a male donor in good health. Each CDR3 is given with its conserved first and last residue. The D gene is left open where the match is weak. Size tells how often a clone was seen (once, few, many) or the class of an expanded clone, and some rows leave it out.

V,size,D,J,CDR3,DNA
TRBV20-1,many,.,TRBJ2-3,CSAREPLGSDTQYF,TGCAGTGCTAGAGAGCCCCTTGGATCCGATACGCAGTATTTT
TRBV12-3/TRBV12-4,few,.,TRBJ2-1,CASSTGGATYNEQFF,TGTGCCAGCAGCACAGGCGGGGCAACCTACAATGAGCAGTTCTTC
TRBV2,few,.,TRBJ2-7,CASSPSAYEQYF,TGTGCCAGCAGTCCGAGCGCCTACGAGCAGTACTTC
TRBV7-2,.,TRBD1,TRBJ1-5,CASSYGQGGQPQHF,TGTGCCAGCAGCTATGGACAGGGCGGACAGCCCCAGCATTTT
TRBV29-1,few,TRBD1,TRBJ2-2,CSVRTGADTGELFF,TGCAGCGTCCGGACAGGGGCAGACACCGGGGAGCTGTTTTTT
TRBV9,many,.,TRBJ1-2,CASTRQVMNYGYTF,TGTGCCAGCACCCGACAGGTCATGAACTATGGCTACACCTTC
TRBV7-2,.,.,TRBJ1-2,CASSSVPSDNYGYTF,TGTGCCAGCAGCTCCGTCCCTAGCGATAACTATGGCTACACCTTC
TRBV11-2,many,TRBD2,TRBJ2-3,CASSTTGTSSTDTQYF,TGTGCCAGCAGCACCACCGGGACTAGCAGCACAGATACGCAGTATTTT
TRBV15,many,.,TRBJ2-2,CATSRDAGAAGNGELFF,TGTGCCACCAGCAGAGATGCAGGGGCAGCGGGGAACGGGGAGCTGTTTTTT
TRBV3-1,.,.,TRBJ1-2,CASSQDILLGYGYTF,TGTGCCAGCAGCCAAGATATTCTGCTTGGCTATGGCTACACCTTC
TRBV12-5,few,.,TRBJ1-1,CASGLGSLNTEAFF,TGTGCTAGTGGTTTGGGCAGCTTGAACACTGAAGCTTTCTTT
TRBV4-3,many,.,TRBJ1-2,CASSQVGRDHYGYTF,TGCGCCAGCAGCCAAGTTGGCAGGGACCACTATGGCTACACCTTC
TRBV11-2,few,.,TRBJ1-2,CATGHPGTF,TGTGCGACTGGCCACCCCGGGACCTTC
TRBV5-1,.,TRBD1,TRBJ1-1,CASSQRTGGPDTEAFF,TGCGCCAGCAGCCAAAGGACAGGGGGTCCGGACACTGAAGCTTTCTTT
TRBV11-2,.,.,TRBJ2-1,CASSLLYEQFF,TGTGCCAGCAGCCTTTTATATGAGCAGTTCTTC